This is a list of T cell receptor beta chains from one sample in a study of blood T cell repertoires in COVID-19. Only in-frame clones appear in the TCRdb table, and some are missing; sequencing was by immunoSEQ multiplex PCR. The sample lists about 59,000 clones, approximately 82% seen once, with around 3.4% in the top ten. The material sequenced was peripheral blood. Receptor source: a woman older than 75 with acute or convalescent COVID-19. Each CDR3 is given with its conserved first and last residue. The D gene is left open where the match is weak. Only part of the rows carry a size: once, few, many, or a class if the clone is expanded.

CDR3,DNA,V,size,J,D
CASSMAGGGQPQHF,TGTGCCAGTAGTATGGCTGGAGGAGGGCAGCCCCAGCATTTT,TRBV19,NA,TRBJ1-5,NA
CASSQSVTRTEQYF,TGCGCCAGCAGTCAATCGGTAACTAGGACCGAGCAGTACTTC,TRBV23-1,NA,TRBJ2-7,NA
CASSHQGASSPLHF,TGTGCCAGCAGTCACCAGGGGGCTAGTTCACCCCTCCACTTT,TRBV6-5,NA,TRBJ1-6,TRBD1
CAAKRGESYNEQFF,TGTGCCGCCAAGCGGGGAGAGTCCTACAATGAGCAGTTCTTC,TRBV27,NA,TRBJ2-1,TRBD2
CASSLTPRDTKLFF,TGTGCCAGCAGCTTAACCCCCCGGGACACCAAACTGTTTTTT,TRBV7-3,once,TRBJ1-4,NA
CASSQERGEQFF,TGTGCCAGCAGTCAGGAAAGGGGTGAGCAGTTCTTC,TRBV2,NA,TRBJ2-1,NA
CASSVPGGFSNQPQHF,TGTGCCAGCAGTGTTCCGGGGGGCTTTAGCAATCAGCCCCAGCATTTT,TRBV6-1,few,TRBJ1-5,NA
CASSLPGGPETQYF,TGTGCCAGCAGCTTACCGGGGGGGCCGGAGACCCAGTACTTC,TRBV13,NA,TRBJ2-5,TRBD2
CASSPGTAYNEKLFF,TGTGCCAGCTCACCAGGGACAGCCTATAATGAAAAACTGTTTTTT,TRBV18,NA,TRBJ1-4,TRBD1
CASSSGQSTDTQYF,TGTGCCAGCAGCAGCGGTCAGAGCACAGATACGCAGTATTTT,TRBV7-9,NA,TRBJ2-3,NA
CASSHRDSLYEQYF,TGTGCCAGCAGCCACCGGGACAGCCTTTACGAGCAGTACTTC,TRBV21-1,once,TRBJ2-7,NA
CASSPPGLSPHF,TGTGCCAGCAGTCCTCCGGGTTTGTCACCCCACTTT,TRBV28,NA,TRBJ1-6,NA
CASRGSRASTDTQYF,TGTGCCAGCAGGGGAAGCAGGGCAAGCACAGATACGCAGTATTTT,TRBV5-4,NA,TRBJ2-3,NA
CASSYRGQGADEQFF,TGTGCCAGCAGCTACCGGGGACAGGGGGCGGATGAGCAGTTCTTC,TRBV7-9,NA,TRBJ2-1,TRBD1
CASSQETVKNTEAFF,TGCGCCAGCAGCCAAGAAACTGTGAAGAACACTGAAGCTTTCTTT,TRBV4-1,NA,TRBJ1-1,NA
CASSSLGLGSYEQYF,TGTGCCAGCAGCTCTCTAGGACTAGGGTCCTACGAGCAGTACTTC,TRBV9,NA,TRBJ2-7,TRBD2
CASSDGTLSYEQYF,TGTGCCAGCAGCGACGGGACACTCTCCTACGAGCAGTACTTC,TRBV5-5,NA,TRBJ2-7,NA
CAWSVPRRLNSPLHF,TGTGCCTGGAGTGTACCAAGGAGATTGAATTCACCCCTCCACTTT,TRBV30,NA,TRBJ1-6,NA
CASSQGISKNIQYF,TGCGCCAGCAGCCAAGGTATATCCAAAAACATTCAGTACTTC,TRBV4-1,NA,TRBJ2-4,NA
CASSLAWDFSYNEQFF,TGCGCCAGCAGCTTGGCATGGGACTTCTCCTACAATGAGCAGTTCTTC,TRBV5-1,few,TRBJ2-1,NA
CASSAQGLAGSLTDTQYF,TGTGCCAGCAGTGCCCAGGGACTAGCGGGCTCCCTCACAGATACGCAGTATTTT,TRBV27,NA,TRBJ2-3,TRBD2
CASSQAPTGGGDSGYTF,TGTGCCAGCAGCCAAGCCCCGACAGGAGGAGGCGACTCTGGCTACACCTTC,TRBV4-2,NA,TRBJ1-2,NA
CASSQAGTGNEKLFF,TGTGCCAGCAGCCAAGCGGGGACAGGGAACGAAAAACTGTTTTTT,TRBV4-2,NA,TRBJ1-4,TRBD1
CASSFGLAEAYEQYF,TGCGCCAGCAGCTTTGGACTAGCGGAAGCATACGAGCAGTACTTC,TRBV5-1,NA,TRBJ2-7,TRBD2
CASSSLQGGSGNTIYF,TGTGCCAGCAGCTCGTTACAGGGAGGGTCGGGAAACACCATATATTTT,TRBV11-2,NA,TRBJ1-3,NA
CASKNDRVDNEQFF,TGTGCCAGCAAGAACGACAGGGTTGACAATGAGCAGTTCTTC,TRBV6-4,NA,TRBJ2-1,TRBD1
CASSTQGAGELFF,TGTGCCAGCAGCACACAGGGGGCCGGGGAGCTGTTTTTT,TRBV12-3/TRBV12-4,NA,TRBJ2-2,TRBD1
CARSLRRGASSYNEQFF,TGTGCCAGAAGCTTACGGCGGGGGGCGAGCTCCTACAATGAGCAGTTCTTC,TRBV5-3,once,TRBJ2-1,TRBD2
CASSENIQPGEQYF,TGTGCCAGCAGTGAAAATATACAGCCAGGCGAGCAGTACTTC,TRBV2,NA,TRBJ2-7,NA
CASSLDLTPLHF,TGTGCCAGCAGCTTAGATTTAACACCCCTCCACTTT,TRBV11-2,NA,TRBJ1-6,NA
CASSVVGTGNTEAFF,TGTGCCAGCAGCGTAGTTGGGACAGGGAACACTGAAGCTTTCTTT,TRBV9,NA,TRBJ1-1,TRBD1
CASSTNRDYNEQFF,TGTGCCAGCAGTACTAACAGGGATTACAATGAGCAGTTCTTC,TRBV27,NA,TRBJ2-1,NA
CASSPGGNHEQYF,TGTGCCAGCAGCCCCGGGGGGAACCACGAGCAGTACTTC,TRBV6-5,NA,TRBJ2-7,TRBD2
CASSRDRGTEAFF,TGTGCCAGCAGCCGGGACAGGGGCACTGAAGCTTTCTTT,TRBV7-3,NA,TRBJ1-1,TRBD1
CASSDDRARIKGYTF,TGTGCCAGTAGTGACGACAGGGCACGGATAAAAGGCTACACCTTC,TRBV19,NA,TRBJ1-2,TRBD1
CASSRDLVLGTQYF,TGTGCCAGCAGCCGCGACCTAGTGCTAGGGACCCAGTACTTC,TRBV7-8,NA,TRBJ2-5,NA
CASSRGQGAVGNTIYF,TGTGCCAGCAGCCGGGGACAGGGGGCAGTTGGAAACACCATATATTTT,TRBV11-2,NA,TRBJ1-3,TRBD1
CATSDPLAGGLNEQFF,TGTGCCACCAGTGACCCGCTAGCGGGGGGCCTCAATGAGCAGTTCTTC,TRBV24-1,NA,TRBJ2-1,TRBD2
CASRVHQGAGEQYF,TGTGCCAGCAGGGTGCACCAGGGGGCGGGCGAGCAGTACTTC,TRBV6-5,NA,TRBJ2-7,TRBD1
CASSLGDSGTEAFF,TGTGCCAGCAGCTTGGGGGACTCGGGGACTGAAGCTTTCTTT,TRBV7-6,NA,TRBJ1-1,NA
CASRPGQTYNEQFF,TGTGCCAGCAGACCGGGACAGACGTACAATGAGCAGTTCTTC,TRBV6-5,NA,TRBJ2-1,TRBD1
CASSSGGLAGGASSYEQYF,TGTGCCAGCAGTTCTGGCGGGCTAGCGGGAGGCGCGAGCTCCTACGAGCAGTACTTC,TRBV28,NA,TRBJ2-7,TRBD2
CASPGGVSYNEQFF,TGTGCCAGCCCGGGGGGGGTCTCCTACAATGAGCAGTTCTTC,TRBV2,NA,TRBJ2-1,TRBD2
CASSPDRGSEAFF,TGTGCCAGCAGCCCGGACAGGGGCAGTGAAGCTTTCTTT,TRBV3-1/TRBV3-2,NA,TRBJ1-1,TRBD1
CASTGTGGNSPLHF,TGCGCCAGCACCGGGACGGGGGGCAATTCACCCCTCCACTTT,TRBV10-2,NA,TRBJ1-6,NA
CASSLSGQPLGTIYF,TGTGCCAGCAGCTTAAGTGGGCAGCCCCTGGGCACCATATATTTT,TRBV7-2,NA,TRBJ1-3,NA
CASSRDGRGINEQFF,TGTGCCAGCAGTCGGGACGGGAGGGGTATCAATGAGCAGTTCTTC,TRBV9,NA,TRBJ2-1,TRBD2
CASSWTPLQGVGSPLHF,TGTGCCAGCAGTTGGACGCCTCTACAGGGAGTAGGTTCACCCCTCCACTTT,TRBV28,NA,TRBJ1-6,NA
CASSPGTGGRSSQYF,TGCGCCAGCAGCCCGGGGACAGGGGGCAGGTCCTCGCAGTATTTT,TRBV5-1,NA,TRBJ2-3,TRBD1
CASSRHMNTEAFF,TGTGCCAGCAGTCGACATATGAACACTGAAGCTTTCTTT,TRBV6-2/TRBV6-3,NA,TRBJ1-1,NA
CASDAGTGGYEQYF,TGTGCCAGCGACGCCGGGACAGGGGGCTACGAGCAGTACTTC,TRBV2,NA,TRBJ2-7,TRBD1
CASSESRGTDTQYF,TGCGCCAGCAGTGAGTCGCGGGGCACAGATACGCAGTATTTT,TRBV10-1,NA,TRBJ2-3,NA
CASSQDPEGLNEQFF,TGCGCCAGCAGCCAAGATCCGGAGGGGCTGAATGAGCAGTTCTTC,TRBV4-1,NA,TRBJ2-1,NA
CASSPSGRSSYEQYF,TGCGCCAGCAGCCCTAGCGGGAGAAGCTCCTACGAGCAGTACTTC,TRBV5-1,NA,TRBJ2-7,TRBD2
CASSFGPLRAFF,TGTGCCAGCAGCTTTGGGCCCTTGAGAGCTTTCTTT,TRBV28,NA,TRBJ1-1,NA